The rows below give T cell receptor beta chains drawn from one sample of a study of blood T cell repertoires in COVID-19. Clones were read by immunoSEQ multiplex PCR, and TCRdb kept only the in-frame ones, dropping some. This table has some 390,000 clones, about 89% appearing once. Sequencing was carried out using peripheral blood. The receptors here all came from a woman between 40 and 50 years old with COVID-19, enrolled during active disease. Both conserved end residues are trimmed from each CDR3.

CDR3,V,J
ASSQDWRGLQETQY,TRBV3-1/TRBV3-2,TRBJ2-5
ASSLGDSWEKLF,TRBV13,TRBJ1-4
ASKKGDYEQY,TRBV5-6,TRBJ2-7
ASSVGGHTGELF,TRBV9,TRBJ2-2
ASSLVGGRSGQF,TRBV28,TRBJ2-1
ASSDLPEETQY,TRBV2,TRBJ2-5
ASSLWLAGGPAKNIQY,TRBV28,TRBJ2-4
AWAPQGDGYT,TRBV30,TRBJ1-2
ASSAGQSFSGNTIY,TRBV5-1,TRBJ1-3
ASRGPYSTDTQY,TRBV5-1,TRBJ2-3
ASRGSLYEQY,TRBV27,TRBJ2-7
ASSLSGSGQPQH,TRBV5-1,TRBJ1-5
ASSSLPRGGGEQF,TRBV7-2,TRBJ2-1
ASSPGQFSHYGYT,TRBV6-5,TRBJ1-2
ASSKTGLLTEAF,TRBV19,TRBJ1-1
ASSVGASGREETQY,TRBV9,TRBJ2-5
ASSYKLGTGFKAF,TRBV6-5,TRBJ1-1
ASSLEGTSGRFEQY,TRBV7-2,TRBJ2-7
ASSLASGGSTYGQY,TRBV5-4,TRBJ2-7
ASSQDIAGGPRDTQY,TRBV4-3,TRBJ2-3
SSSLPDSRVGSLSDSDTQY,TRBV5-1,TRBJ2-3
ASSLIRGAGANVLT,TRBV5-1,TRBJ2-6
ASSSHSGAGSYNEQF,TRBV28,TRBJ2-1
ASSAGGWGQRYTGELF,TRBV7-2,TRBJ2-2
ASSLLPEYEQY,TRBV7-3,TRBJ2-7
ASSQEGLSHNEQF,TRBV4-2,TRBJ2-1
ASSLAGLTYNSPLH,TRBV5-4,TRBJ1-6
ASRPSGAGQPQH,TRBV27,TRBJ1-5
AWSLWTGLNYGYT,TRBV30,TRBJ1-2
ASSSGTFYNEQF,TRBV27,TRBJ2-1
ASSLLGAPEAF,TRBV27,TRBJ1-1
ASSLRGSGNQPQH,TRBV18,TRBJ1-5
ASSQGFTGSTEAF,TRBV4-1,TRBJ1-1
ASSIGRTGGSYEQY,TRBV19,TRBJ2-7
ASSAAGGGNYGYT,TRBV6-2/TRBV6-3,TRBJ1-2
ASSPTLAGGVDTQY,TRBV11-2,TRBJ2-3
ASSLGGRDWQETQY,TRBV11-2,TRBJ2-5
SGYRGQETQY,TRBV29-1,TRBJ2-5
ASSGGAPDTQY,TRBV18,TRBJ2-3
ASSKQGNYGYT,TRBV7-9,TRBJ1-2
ASSADRTSYNEQF,TRBV6-4,TRBJ2-1